A selection of T cell receptor beta chains follows, all from one sample in a study of high-grade serous ovarian cancer treatment subgroups. The table came from immunoSEQ multiplex PCR; TCRdb's copy has only in-frame clones and leaves some out. The data contain around 27,000 clones, under 90% of them seen just once; the ten biggest clones take up 2.1%. The sequenced sample consisted of tumor tissue. These receptors were taken from a human donor with high-grade serous ovarian cancer. Both conserved end residues are part of each CDR3. The D gene is left open where the match is weak. Not all rows give a size; the values are once, few, many and, for expanded clones, a class.

v_call	clone_size	d_call	j_call	cdr3_aa
TRBV5-4	NA	NA	TRBJ2-7	CASSFWDHTYEQYF
TRBV10-3	once	TRBD2	TRBJ2-1	CAISRTSDYNEQFF
TRBV20-1	NA	NA	TRBJ2-7	CSARGGREQYF
TRBV30	NA	NA	TRBJ1-2	CARRGGRMDGYTF
TRBV2	NA	NA	TRBJ2-6	CASSRDSNSGANVLTF
TRBV4-2	NA	NA	TRBJ2-2	CASSQDRRELFF
TRBV6-5	NA	NA	TRBJ1-2	CASSPTWTANYGYTF
TRBV28	NA	TRBD1	TRBJ1-2	CASSREDREGGYTF
TRBV15	NA	NA	TRBJ1-2	CATSREGRFYGYTF
TRBV4-2	NA	TRBD2	TRBJ2-3	CASSQDFTSGWDTDTQYF
TRBV20-1	NA	NA	TRBJ2-5	CSASKGETQYF
TRBV18	NA	NA	TRBJ2-3	CASSKIDTDTQYF
TRBV28	NA	NA	TRBJ2-5	CASSRLSETQYF
TRBV11-2	NA	TRBD2	TRBJ2-1	CASSLDGLADNEQFF
TRBV29-1	NA	TRBD1	TRBJ2-3	CSGRTGGTDTQYF
TRBV15	NA	TRBD1	TRBJ1-5	CATSRNGTGVIFSNQPQHF